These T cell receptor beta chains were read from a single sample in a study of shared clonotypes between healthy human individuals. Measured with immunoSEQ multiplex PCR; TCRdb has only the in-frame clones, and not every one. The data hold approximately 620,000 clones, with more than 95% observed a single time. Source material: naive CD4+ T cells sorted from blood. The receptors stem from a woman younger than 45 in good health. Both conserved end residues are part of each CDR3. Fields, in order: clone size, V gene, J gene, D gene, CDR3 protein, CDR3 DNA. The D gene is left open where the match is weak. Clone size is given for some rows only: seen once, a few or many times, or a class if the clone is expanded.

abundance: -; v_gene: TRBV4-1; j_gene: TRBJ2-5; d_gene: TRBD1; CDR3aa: CASSQRDRFQETQYF; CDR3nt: TGCGCCAGCAGCCAAAGGGACAGGTTCCAAGAGACCCAGTACTTC
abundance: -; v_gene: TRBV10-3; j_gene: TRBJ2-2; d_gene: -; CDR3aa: CATTIRLVNTGELFF; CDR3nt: TGTGCCACCACGATACGACTAGTGAACACCGGGGAGCTGTTTTTT
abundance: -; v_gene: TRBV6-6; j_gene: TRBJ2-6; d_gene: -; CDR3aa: CASTPAGRSGANVLTF; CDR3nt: TGTGCCAGCACCCCGGCGGGGCGCTCTGGAGCCAACGTCCTGACTTTC
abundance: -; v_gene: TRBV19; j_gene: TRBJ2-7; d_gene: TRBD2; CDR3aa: CASSYGLASYEQYF; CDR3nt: TGTGCCAGTAGTTACGGACTAGCGTCCTACGAGCAGTACTTC
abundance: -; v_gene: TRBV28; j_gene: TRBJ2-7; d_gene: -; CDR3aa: CASSSGQILSYEQYF; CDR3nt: TGTGCCAGCAGTTCGGGACAAATACTTTCCTACGAGCAGTACTTC
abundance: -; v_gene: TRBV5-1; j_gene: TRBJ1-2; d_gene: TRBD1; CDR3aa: CASSYNRGAHGYTF; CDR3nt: TGCGCCAGCAGCTACAACAGGGGCGCCCACGGCTACACCTTC
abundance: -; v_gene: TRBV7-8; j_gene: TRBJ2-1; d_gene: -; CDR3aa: CASSLGIAAYNEQFF; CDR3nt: TGTGCCAGCAGCTTAGGTATAGCGGCCTACAATGAGCAGTTCTTC
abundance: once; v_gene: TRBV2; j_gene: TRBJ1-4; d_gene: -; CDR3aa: CASSETPALGQHLATNEKLFF; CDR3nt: TGTGCCAGCAGTGAAACTCCCGCGTTGGGGCAGCATCTTGCAACTAATGAAAAACTGTTTTTT
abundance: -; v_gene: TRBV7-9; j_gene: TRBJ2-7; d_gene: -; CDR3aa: CASSFTSLNYEQYF; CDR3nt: TGTGCCAGCAGCTTTACTAGTTTGAACTACGAGCAGTACTTC
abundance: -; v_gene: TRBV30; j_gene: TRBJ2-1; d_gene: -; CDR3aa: CAWKRMFF; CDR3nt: TGTGCCTGGAAACGTATGTTCTTC
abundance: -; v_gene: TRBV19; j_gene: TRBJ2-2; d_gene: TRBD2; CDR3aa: CASSATLGQGTRRERILGELFF; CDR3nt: TGTGCCAGTAGTGCAACCCTGGGACAAGGGACTAGGAGAGAACGTATTCTTGGGGAGCTGTTTTTT
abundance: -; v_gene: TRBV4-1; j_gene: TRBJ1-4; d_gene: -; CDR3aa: CASSQEYQYGVGATNEKLFF; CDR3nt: TGCGCCAGCAGCCAAGAGTATCAATATGGTGTAGGTGCAACTAATGAAAAACTGTTTTTT
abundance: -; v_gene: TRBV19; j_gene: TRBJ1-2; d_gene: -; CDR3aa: CASSIERRRGGDGYTF; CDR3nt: TGTGCCAGTAGTATAGAGCGTCGCAGGGGAGGCGATGGCTACACCTTC
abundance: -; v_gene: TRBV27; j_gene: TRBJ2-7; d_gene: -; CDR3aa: CASSFSDPSDPYEQYF; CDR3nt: TGTGCCAGCAGTTTTTCGGACCCATCCGATCCCTACGAGCAGTACTTC
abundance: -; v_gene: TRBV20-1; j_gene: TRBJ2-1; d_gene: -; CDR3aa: CSAHFGVEQFF; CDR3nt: TGCAGTGCCCACTTCGGGGTTGAGCAGTTCTTC
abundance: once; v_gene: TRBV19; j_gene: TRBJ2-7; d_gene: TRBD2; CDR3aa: CASSRTSGRSDTYEQYF; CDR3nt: TGTGCCAGTAGCCGGACTAGCGGGAGATCAGATACTTACGAGCAGTACTTC
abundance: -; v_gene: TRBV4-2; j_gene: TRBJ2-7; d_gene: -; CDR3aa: CASSQSTYEQYF; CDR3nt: TGTGCCAGCAGCCAATCGACCTACGAGCAGTACTTC
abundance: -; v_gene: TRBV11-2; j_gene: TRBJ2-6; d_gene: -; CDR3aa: CASSPWEFDLSGANVLTF; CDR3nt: TGTGCCAGCAGCCCATGGGAGTTTGATCTCTCTGGGGCCAACGTCCTGACTTTC
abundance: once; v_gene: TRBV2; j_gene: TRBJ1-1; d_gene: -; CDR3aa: CASIGTHSFAEAFF; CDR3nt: TGTGCCAGCATCGGAACACACAGTTTCGCTGAAGCTTTCTTT